Each of the 16 T cell receptor beta chains below was sequenced from the same sample in a study of OX40 agonist ivuxolimab in advanced cancers. The library was generated by the immunoSEQ multiplex PCR assay. The source is immuneACCESS, and TCRdb retained only in-frame sequences with V and J called. Part of the clones is not carried over; for the studies checked, unresolved V genes explain less than half of this, and the remainder is unexplained. This sample is represented by 61,000 or so clones; 75% to 90% of them were singletons. The top ten constitute over 2% of the sample. Material: CD4+ or CD8+ T cells sorted from blood, obtained in a trial of the OX40 agonist ivuxolimab. The origin of the receptors is an adult with an advanced solid tumor such as melanoma, head and neck, liver or kidney cancer.

The rearrangement links TRBV10-2 to TRBJ2-1; 7 bases align to TRBD1. Trimming took 6 bases from V and 7 from J; bases not matched to a gene: 12. The germline CDR1 and CDR2 sequences are WSHSY and SAAADI. The CDR3 runs to 15 residues. Written as DNA, the CDR3 is TGCGCCAGCAGCGAGGGGGCGGGTACCCGGAATGAGCAGTTCTTC. It specifies CASSEGAGTRNEQFF.

The genes are TRBV18 and TRBJ1-1, with D maybe TRBD1 (5 bases). The CDR3 has 14 amino acids. V shed 2 bases and J shed 3 bases, with 10 bases lying between them. The germline CDR1 and CDR2 sequences are KGHSH and LQKENI. CDR3 nucleotides: TGTGCCAGCTCACCAGGGACGGACTACACTGAAGCTTTCTTT. Its protein product is CASSPGTDYTEAFF.

The chain recombines TRBV11-2 with TRBJ1-4; D gene ambiguous. The CDR3 is 12 amino acids. Germline CDR1 is SGHAT and CDR2 is FQNNGV. The ends were cut back, 1 base at V and 8 bases at J, with 5 bases in the middle. The CDR3 DNA sequence: TGTGCCAGCAGCTTAGGGGGAGAAAAACTGTTTTTT. It yields the protein CASSLGGEKLFF.

The V gene is TRBV4-1, the J gene TRBJ1-6; D remains unclear. Germline CDR1 MGHRA, CDR2 YSYEKL. V shed 1 base and J shed 0 bases, with 10 bases lying between them. This CDR3 comprises 17 residues. CDR3 protein: CASSQATESSYNSPLHF. In nucleotides, the CDR3 is TGCGCCAGCAGCCAAGCGACCGAAAGCTCCTATAATTCACCCCTCCACTTT.

The chain is built from TRBV29-1 and TRBJ2-3, with 10 bases aligning to TRBD2. This CDR3 spans 15 amino acids. Germline V gene data show CDR1 as SQVTM and CDR2 as ANQGSEA. With 7 bases clipped from V and 3 bases from J, the junction kept 10 bases outside the gene matches. The CDR3 region is CSATRSSGRTDTQYF. The CDR3 coding sequence is TGCAGCGCTACGCGGTCTAGCGGGAGAACAGATACGCAGTATTTT.

The chain carries TRBV30 and TRBJ1-1, with unresolved D. CDR3 length: 13 residues. CDR1 is GTSNPN, CDR2 SVGIG, per germline (reference sequence). The V end was cut by 3 bases, the J end by 5 bases, with 13 bases between. In DNA, the CDR3 is TGTGCCTGGAGCAGGACCCTCGGGACTGAAGCTTTCTTT. Translating gives CAWSRTLGTEAFF.

The chain recombines TRBV18 with TRBJ1-2; D is unclear. Trimming took off 3 bases at V and 4 bases at J, with 18 bases between the two ends. Looked up from germline, CDR1 is KGHSH and CDR2 is LQKENI. This CDR3 has 16 amino acids. The CDR3 is CASSPQSTTLSYGYTF. The CDR3 nucleotides read TGTGCCAGCTCACCCCAAAGCACAACCCTCTCCTATGGCTACACCTTC.

This chain uses TRBV14 with TRBJ1-4; perhaps TRBD1 as D (5 bases). Per germline, CDR1 SGHDN and CDR2 FVKESK. This CDR3 is built from 13 residues. V was pared by 4 bases and J by 7 bases, with 10 bases between. The CDR3 DNA is TGTGCCAGCAGCCCTACGGGGCCTGAAAAACTGTTTTTT. Translated: CASSPTGPEKLFF.

V and J are TRBV18 and TRBJ2-7; 9 positions match TRBD1. Trimming took 3 bases from V and 4 from J; bases not matched to a gene: 10. This CDR3 has 16 residues. Germline V lookup: CDR1 KGHSH, CDR2 LQKENI. The CDR3 reads CASSPPGTGLGYEQYF. The CDR3 nucleotides read TGTGCCAGCTCACCCCCCGGGACAGGGTTAGGGTACGAGCAGTACTTC.

This clone was counted once. The chain has TRBV7-3 and TRBJ1-1, with unresolved D. Germline loops: CDR1 SGHTA, CDR2 FQGTGA. This CDR3 spans 13 amino acids. V was clipped by 4 bases and J by 0 bases, with 6 bases between them. The CDR3 region has the DNA TGTGCCAGCAGCTCCCACATGAACACTGAAGCTTTCTTT. Its translation: CASSSHMNTEAFF.

The chain carries TRBV7-3 and TRBJ2-1; tentative D call: TRBD2 (6 bases). CDR3 length: 16 residues. V lost 1 base to trimming and J lost 6 bases, with 16 bases between them. Germline V gene data show CDR1 as SGHTA and CDR2 as FQGTGA. The CDR3 here is CASSLNAGPLGNEQFF. CDR3 DNA sequence: TGTGCCAGCAGCTTAAATGCGGGGCCCCTTGGCAATGAGCAGTTCTTC. Together with reference TRBV7-3 and TRBJ2-1, the CDR3 gives the full variable domain: GAGVSQTPSNKVTEKGKYVELRCDPISGHTALYWYRQSLGQGPEFLIYFQGTGAADDSGLPNDRFFAVRPEGSVSTLKIQRTERGDSAVYLCASSLNAGPLGNEQFFGPGTRLTVL.

This sequence joins TRBV4-1 and TRBJ2-3; possible D gene TRBD1, 6 bases. Germline CDR1 and CDR2: MGHRA and YSYEKL. Trimming cost V 1 base and J 1 base, with 15 bases left between them. The CDR3 sequence is 17 residues long. The CDR3 DNA sequence: TGCGCCAGCAGCCAAGGTCAGGGGCCCTGGGGCACAGATACGCAGTATTTT. Translation: CASSQGQGPWGTDTQYF.

The chain joins TRBV4-1 to TRBJ2-3; TRBD2 matches at 7 bases. Germline values: CDR1 MGHRA, CDR2 YSYEKL. The CDR3 loop spans 14 amino acids. J was trimmed by 6 bases and V by 4 bases; bases with no gene match: 7. CDR3: CASSLGTTGDTQYF. CDR3 sequence (DNA): TGCGCCAGCAGCCTCGGGACTACGGGGGATACGCAGTATTTT.

Points on this clone: One junction end disagrees with the germline gene, perhaps due to a read error. The V gene is TRBV6-1, the J gene TRBJ2-5; a weak D match, TRBD2 (6 bases). Germline V gene data show CDR1 as MNHNS and CDR2 as SASEGT. The CDR3 has 11 residues. The CDR3 bases are TGCACGGCGGGGCTGCGGGAGACCCAGTACTTC. Its translation: CTAGLRETQYF.

J is TRBJ1-4 and V is TRBV30; D is possibly TRBD1 (5 bases). The CDR3 totals 11 residues. Germline values: CDR1 GTSNPN, CDR2 SVGIG (reference sequence). Deletions cut 2 bases from V and 17 bases from J, with 15 bases between. The CDR3 DNA is TGTGCCTGGAGTCCCGGGGCGCTTACCTTTTTT. The encoded protein is CAWSPGALTFF.

The rearrangement uses TRBV4-1 and TRBJ1-3; D gene unclear. This CDR3 has 17 amino acids. The germline gives CDR1 MGHRA, CDR2 YSYEKL. V was cut by 3 bases and J by 3 bases, with 18 bases left in between. CDR3 sequence reads: CASSQLDLLFFGNTIYF. The CDR3 bases are TGCGCCAGCAGCCAGCTCGACCTTTTATTTTTTGGAAACACCATATATTTT.